This is a list of T cell receptor beta chains from one sample in a study of neurological immune-mediated disorders. TCRdb re-derived calls from the 5' RACE reads in MiXCR, one entry per CDR3 protein. This sample yields around 66,000 distinct CDR3 sequences, of which less than 5.5% are seen a single time; about 2.6% belongs to the top ten. The specimen was PBMCs. The receptors come from a woman aged 25 to 39 with multiple sclerosis. CDR3s include the opening cysteine and the closing phenylalanine or tryptophan. A D gene is named only where the DNA matches it firmly. Part of the rows lack a size; the others show once, few, many or a class for expanded clones.

TRBV30	many	.	TRBJ2-7	TGTGCCTGGAGGGAACAGGGTTCCTACGAGCAGTACTTC	CAWREQGSYEQYF
TRBV12-3/TRBV12-4	many	TRBD1	TRBJ2-7	TGTGCCAGCAGTCTGGGACAGGGTGACTTACTGCAGTACTTC	CASSLGQGDLLQYF
TRBV10-3	many	.	TRBJ1-1	TGTGCCATCAGTGCCGACGGCCGAGGGAGGACCACTGAAGCTTTCTTT	CAISADGRGRTTEAFF
TRBV5-5	many	TRBD1	TRBJ2-2	TGTGCCAGCAGCTTACAGGGGGCGAGGAACACCGGGGAGCTGTTTTTT	CASSLQGARNTGELFF
TRBV5-6	.	.	TRBJ1-6	TGTGCCAGCAGCTTGTGGGCCGCGGGCTCCTATAATTCACCCCTCCACTTT	CASSLWAAGSYNSPLHF
TRBV7-6	many	TRBD2	TRBJ2-1	TGTGCCAGCAGCATATCTAGCGGGGCCAATGAGCAGTTCTTC	CASSISSGANEQFF
TRBV7-3	many	.	TRBJ2-6	TGTGCCAGCAGCCTCATGGCGGGGAGCTCTGGGGCCAACGTCCTGACTTTC	CASSLMAGSSGANVLTF
TRBV6-6	.	.	TRBJ1-5	TGTGCCAGCAGGGACCTCGATCAGCCCCAGAATTTT	CASRDLDQPQNF
TRBV25-1	.	TRBD2	TRBJ2-1	TGTGCCAGCAGTGATCCGACTAGCGGGTACAATGAGCAGTTCTTC	CASSDPTSGYNEQFF
TRBV5-1	few	.	TRBJ2-1	TGCGCCAGCAGCTTGGTTCGGGAAAGATACAATGAGCAGTTCTTC	CASSLVRERYNEQFF
TRBV16	.	TRBD1	TRBJ1-5	TGTGCCAGCAGCCAATCCTGGGACAGAGAACACCCCTATAGCAATCAGCCCCAGCATTTT	CASSQSWDREHPYSNQPQHF
TRBV12-3/TRBV12-4	many	.	TRBJ1-4	TGTGCCAGCAGTTTCTCTAGGGCGACTAATGAAAAACTGTTTTTT	CASSFSRATNEKLFF
TRBV20-1	many	TRBD1	TRBJ2-5	TGCAGTGCTACGACAGGGGGCGCGGAGACCCAGTACTTC	CSATTGGAETQYF
TRBV11-2	many	TRBD2	TRBJ2-7	TGTGCCAGCAGCCGATCGACCGGTGGGACTAGCCGCCCTCTCGAGCAGTACTTC	CASSRSTGGTSRPLEQYF
TRBV20-1	many	TRBD1	TRBJ1-2	TGCAGTGCCATAAAGGGACAGGAGGCCTATGGCTACACCTTC	CSAIKGQEAYGYTF
TRBV15	many	.	TRBJ1-2	TGTGCCACCAGCAGAGATGAGGGGAACTATGGCTACACCTTC	CATSRDEGNYGYTF
TRBV5-1	.	.	TRBJ2-1	TGCGCCAGCAGCGGGATTTACAATGAGCAGTTCTTC	CASSGIYNEQFF
TRBV6-5	many	TRBD1	TRBJ2-3	TGTGCCAGCAGTGCCGGGACAGGGACTCTCAACACAGATACGCAGTATTTT	CASSAGTGTLNTDTQYF
TRBV27	many	.	TRBJ2-7	TGTGCCAGCAGTCCGCAGGGGTTCGGTACCTACGAGCAGTACTTC	CASSPQGFGTYEQYF
TRBV7-2	many	.	TRBJ1-4	TGTGCCAGCAGCTTAGTAGGGAACCCTAATGAAAAACTGTTTTTT	CASSLVGNPNEKLFF
TRBV29-1	many	.	TRBJ2-2	TGCAGTGCCGTCCGTGGGGCGAACACCGGGGAGCTGTTTTTT	CSAVRGANTGELFF
TRBV5-1	.	.	TRBJ2-7	TGCGCCAGCAGCCCAGAGGAGGCCCCAGCCTACGAGCAGTACTTC	CASSPEEAPAYEQYF
TRBV7-2	many	.	TRBJ2-5	TGTGCCAGCAGCTCCTCCTCCGGCTCTGGGGGAAAGACCCAGTACTTC	CASSSSSGSGGKTQYF
TRBV5-1	many	.	TRBJ2-2	TGCGCCAGCAGCTTGGATTCGGGGGTTACCGGGGAGCTGTTTTTT	CASSLDSGVTGELFF
TRBV29-1	many	TRBD1	TRBJ2-1	TGCAGCGTTGAAGATGGGACAGGGCTGAGCTCCTACAATGAGCAGTTCTTC	CSVEDGTGLSSYNEQFF
TRBV12-3/TRBV12-4	many	.	TRBJ2-1	TGTGCCAGCAGCTCCCCGCCTAGCGTTGAGCAGTTCTTC	CASSSPPSVEQFF
TRBV7-9	many	.	TRBJ2-7	TGTGCCAGCAGCTGGGGACACCCTTCCGAGCAGTACTTC	CASSWGHPSEQYF
TRBV12-3/TRBV12-4	many	TRBD1	TRBJ2-7	TGTGCCAGCAGCTGGACAGGAGCCTACGAGCAGTACTTC	CASSWTGAYEQYF
TRBV20-1	many	TRBD1	TRBJ1-5	TGCAGTGCTTCCCGGGGGGGACAGGGAAATCAGCCCCAGCATTTT	CSASRGGQGNQPQHF
TRBV5-1	.	.	TRBJ2-2	TGCGCCAGCAGCTTGGAGCGTCTACAGAACACCGGGGAGCTGTTTTTT	CASSLERLQNTGELFF
TRBV12-3/TRBV12-4	many	.	TRBJ1-1	TGTGCCAGCAGCGACGGGGGCTTAAACACTGAAGCTTTCTTT	CASSDGGLNTEAFF
TRBV10-3	many	.	TRBJ1-6	TGTGCCACCACTCGGGGGGAGGATAATTCACCCCTCCACTTT	CATTRGEDNSPLHF
TRBV5-1	.	TRBD1	TRBJ2-1	TGCGCCAGCAGCTGGCCCGGGACAGGAACTTTGGATGAGCAGTTCTTC	CASSWPGTGTLDEQFF
TRBV27	many	.	TRBJ1-1	TGTGCCAGCAGTTTAATGGTGAACACTGAAGCTTTCTTT	CASSLMVNTEAFF
TRBV20-1	many	TRBD2	TRBJ2-3	TGCAGTCTCCTTGGGACTAGCTTCACGAATACGCAGTATTTT	CSLLGTSFTNTQYF
TRBV20-1	many	.	TRBJ2-7	TGCAGTGCCCTGACCCCCCCGCACGAGCGGCAGTACTTC	CSALTPPHERQYF
TRBV10-3	many	.	TRBJ2-7	TGTGCCATCAGGGACGTAGACTCCTACGAGCAGTACTTC	CAIRDVDSYEQYF
TRBV20-1	many	TRBD2	TRBJ2-4	TGCAGTGCTGGCGGACAGCGGGGGAACATTCAGTACTTC	CSAGGQRGNIQYF
TRBV5-1	many	.	TRBJ1-6	TGCGCCAGCAGCCGACCGGAGTCCAATTCACCCCTCCACTTT	CASSRPESNSPLHF
TRBV10-3	.	.	TRBJ1-5	TGTGCCATCAGTGAAGGGCAGGCGGGGGATCAGCCCCAGAATTTT	CAISEGQAGDQPQNF
TRBV29-1	many	TRBD2	TRBJ2-7	TGCAGCGTTGAGGGTCTAGCGGGGGCTACAATGATGTACGAGCAGTACTTC	CSVEGLAGATMMYEQYF
TRBV20-1	many	TRBD1	TRBJ1-5	TGCAGTGCTAGATCCCTCCCCCCCACAGGGGTTGGGGACAATCAGCCCCAGCATTTT	CSARSLPPTGVGDNQPQHF
TRBV6-1	few	.	TRBJ2-5	TGTGCCAGCAGTGAACTTGGGATCGTCGAGACCCAGTACTTC	CASSELGIVETQYF
TRBV7-9	many	.	TRBJ2-3	TGTGCCAGCAGCACCCCTAGCACAGATACGCAGTATTTT	CASSTPSTDTQYF
TRBV9	many	.	TRBJ2-1	TGTGCCAGCAGCGTAGTAGGGGGGGACTCCTACAATGAGCAGTTCTTC	CASSVVGGDSYNEQFF
TRBV25-1	.	.	TRBJ1-1	TGTGCCAGCAAGGGGACTGAAGCTTTCTTT	CASKGTEAFF
TRBV20-1	many	.	TRBJ1-4	TGCAGTGCTAGGGACCCTGGAACTAATGAAAAACTGTTTTTT	CSARDPGTNEKLFF
TRBV16	.	.	TRBJ1-5	TGTGCCAGCAGCCAATCGGGGGGGCAGTATAGCAATCAGCCCCAGCATTTT	CASSQSGGQYSNQPQHF